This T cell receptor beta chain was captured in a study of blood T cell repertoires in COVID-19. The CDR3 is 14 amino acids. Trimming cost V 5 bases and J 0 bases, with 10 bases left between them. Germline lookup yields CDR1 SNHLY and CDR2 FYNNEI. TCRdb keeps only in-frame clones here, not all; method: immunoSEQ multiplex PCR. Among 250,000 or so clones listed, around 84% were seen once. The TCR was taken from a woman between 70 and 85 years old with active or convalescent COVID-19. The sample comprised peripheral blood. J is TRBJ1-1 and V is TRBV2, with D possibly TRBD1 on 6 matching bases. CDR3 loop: CASSWTVMNTEAFF. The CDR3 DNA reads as TGTGCCAGCAGTTGGACAGTGATGAACACTGAAGCTTTCTTT.